What follows are 3 T cell receptor beta chains derived from one specimen sequenced in a study of sequential checkpoint blockade in melanoma. Assay: immunoSEQ multiplex PCR; the TCRdb copy retains only in-frame clones and omits some. The sample carries roughly 17,000 clones, 60% to 70% recorded once. Treatment noted: randomized to nivolumab then ipilimumab (arm A) or the reverse (arm B). The source was CD8+ T cells sorted from blood (inferred from file names), collected from a patient given nivolumab and ipilimumab in sequence. All receptors come from a human donor with melanoma.

This clone occurred once. CDR3 nucleotides: TGTGCCAGCAGTTTTCTACTCCGTAATGAGCAGTTCTTC. Encoded protein: CASSFLLRNEQFF. The gene calls are TRBV27 and TRBJ2-1; no reliable D call. From germline, CDR1 is MNHEY and CDR2 SMNVEV (reference sequence). Trimming took off 3 bases at V and 7 bases at J, with 10 bases between the two ends. The CDR3 length is 13 residues.

This clone is categorized as medium-sized. The chain carries TRBV6-5 and TRBJ1-2; D perhaps matches TRBD1 (5 bases). Germline V CDR1 and CDR2: MNHEY, SVGAGI. This CDR3 contains 13 residues. V lost 6 bases and J 3 bases, leaving 11 bases between the germline ends. CDR3: CASRPRGDYGYTF. The CDR3 nucleotides read TGTGCCAGCAGACCCCGGGGGGACTATGGCTACACCTTC.

The genes are TRBV12-5 and TRBJ2-7; perhaps TRBD2 as D (6 bases). V lost 5 bases, J lost 7 bases, and 15 bases lay in between. This CDR3 has 13 amino acids. Germline V gene sequence: CDR1 LGHNT, CDR2 FRNRAP. The CDR3 here is CASGPGLPLEQYF. The CDR3 DNA is TGTGCTAGTGGTCCGGGACTTCCACTGGAGCAGTACTTC.